The clone carrying this T cell receptor beta chain was counted only a few times. These data come from a study of T-cell reconstitution after alpha-beta-depleted transplantation in children. Germline CDR1 is MNHEY and CDR2 is SVGAGI. The CDR3 is 12 amino acids. J lost 5 bases, V lost 8 bases, and 1 base had no gene match. Researchers prepared the TCRbeta library using unique molecular identifiers, the study reports. Each CDR3 protein gets one entry after TCRdb re-called the PCR reads with MiXCR. This repertoire shows 200,000 to 250,000 distinct CDR3 sequences, approximately 10% found once; its top ten account for 5% to 7%.

The clonotype originates from a human donor who donated a stem cell graft to a child with acute lymphoblastic leukemia. The rearrangement links TRBV6-5 to TRBJ1-5, with 9 bases that match TRBD1. This material consisted of PBMCs from the stem cell graft donor, taken from the stem cell graft. The CDR3 region has the DNA TGTGCCAGCCGACAGGGGGATCAGCCCCAGCATTTT. It yields the protein CASRQGDQPQHF.